This T cell receptor beta chain was identified in a study of blood T cell repertoires in COVID-19. This CDR3 is built from 14 residues. V was cut by 5 bases and J by 6 bases, with 11 bases left in between. Germline CDR1 reads MNHEY; CDR2 reads SMNVEV (reference sequence). Produced via immunoSEQ multiplex PCR; TCRdb's table is partial and in-frame only. The repertoire holds roughly 340,000 clones, almost 90% seen once, with 6% to 8% in the top ten. The sample was peripheral blood. The chain recombines TRBV27 with TRBJ1-6, with unresolved D. The source of this sequence is a woman aged 70-85 years with COVID-19, enrolled during active disease. CDR3 in DNA: TGTGCCAGCAGTGTAGATGTCCCTAATTCACCCCTCCACTTT. It yields the protein CASSVDVPNSPLHF.